These 23 T cell receptor beta chains came from one sample sequenced in a study of human T cells and chemical hapten exposure. Each CDR3 protein gets one entry after TCRdb re-called the RACE reads with MiXCR. The table shows around 120,000 distinct CDR3 sequences, with approximately 13% occurring only once. Time point meaning: patch test 1, 2 weeks after DPC sensitization. Treatment meaning: therapeutic diphenylcyclopropenone sensitization with weekly scalp DPC. Here the sequenced sample was whole blood, taken in connection with sensitization to the hapten diphenylcyclopropenone (DPC). The receptors come from a man aged 18 to 30 with alopecia areata. Some clones in this sample may be carry-over from other donors' samples.

The chain has TRBV11-1 and TRBJ2-4; 8 positions agree with TRBD1. The length of the CDR3 is 14 residues. Germline V gene lookup returns CDR1 SGHAT and CDR2 FQDESV (reference sequence). Losses at the gene ends were 5 bases for V and 8 bases for J; bases not matched to a gene: 8. The CDR3 region is CASSLSGGGDIQYF. The CDR3, as DNA: TGTGCCAGCAGCCTATCAGGGGGCGGGGACATTCAGTACTTC.

V gene TRBV7-8 combines with J gene TRBJ2-2; 9 positions agree with TRBD1. CDR3 size: 15 residues. The V gene's germline CDR1 is SGHVS and CDR2 FQNEAQ. Trimming cost V 5 bases and J 6 bases; bases outside gene matches: 7. The chain's CDR3 is CASSPGTGSSGELFF. The CDR3 DNA follows: TGTGCCAGCAGCCCCGGGACAGGGTCATCCGGGGAGCTGTTTTTT.

This clonotype was counted only a few times. This chain connects TRBV7-3 to TRBJ2-5; 10 positions match TRBD1. The CDR3 has 15 amino acids. V lost 5 bases and J lost 3; bases outside the gene matches: 6. Germline loops: CDR1 SGHTA, CDR2 FQGTGA. CDR3 bases: TGTGCCAGCAGCCTGGCCGGGACAGGGGAAGAGACCCAGTACTTC. Amino acids: CASSLAGTGEETQYF.

The chain links TRBV7-9 to TRBJ1-1; D is possibly TRBD1 (5 bases). In germline, CDR1 is SEHNR, CDR2 FQNEAQ (reference sequence). Trimming left V 5 bases short and J 3 bases short, with 16 bases between. CDR3 length equals 15 residues. The CDR3 DNA is TGTGCCAGCAGCACCGCCGGGGTGGGGGACACTGAAGCTTTCTTT. Encoded protein: CASSTAGVGDTEAFF.

V is TRBV3-1 and J is TRBJ2-2; D remains ambiguous. This CDR3 contains 13 residues. The V gene's germline CDR1 is LGHDT and CDR2 YNNKEL (reference sequence). V lost 1 base, J lost 6 bases, and 6 bases lay in between. The CDR3 DNA reads as TGTGCCAGCAGCCAAGGAGCCTCCGGGGAGCTGTTTTTT. Protein: CASSQGASGELFF.

In its sample, this clonotype was seen a few times. The chain has TRBV7-6 and TRBJ2-1; tentatively, D is TRBD1 or TRBD2 (5 bases each). CDR3 size: 15 residues. V was pared by 1 base and J by 8 bases, with 15 bases between. Germline-derived CDR1 and CDR2 are SGHVS and FNYEAQ. As DNA, the CDR3 is TGTGCCAGCAGCTTAGTCGGGACCATAGACGATGAGCAGTTCTTC. Its protein is CASSLVGTIDDEQFF.

V usage is TRBV5-1 and J usage is TRBJ2-7, with D unclear. V was cut by 0 bases and J by 5 bases, with 9 bases left in between. Germline V gene lookup returns CDR1 SGHRS and CDR2 YFSETQ. The CDR3 consists of 13 residues. The CDR3 protein is CASSLEGFHEQYF. The DNA of the CDR3 is TGCGCCAGCAGCTTGGAAGGGTTCCACGAGCAGTACTTC.

This clonotype came up a few times. The genes are TRBV5-1 and TRBJ1-1, with D possibly TRBD1 on 6 matching bases. CDR3 length: 16 residues. V was pared by 0 bases and J by 1 base, with 13 bases between. Germline-derived CDR1 and CDR2 are SGHRS and YFSETQ. The CDR3 loop is CASSLAVWGANTEAFF. CDR3 coding DNA: TGCGCCAGCAGCTTGGCGGTTTGGGGGGCGAACACTGAAGCTTTCTTT. Full variable domain (rest looked up from reference TRBV5-1 and TRBJ1-1): KAGVTQTPRYLIKTRGQQVTLSCSPISGHRSVSWYQQTPGQGLQFLFEYFSETQRNKGNFPGRFSGRQFSNSRSEMNVSTLELGDSALYLCASSLAVWGANTEAFFGQGTRLTVV.

This clonotype showed up just a few times. The chain uses TRBV5-1 and TRBJ2-5, with 14 bases matching TRBD2. V lost 7 bases to trimming and J lost 4 bases; unmatched junction nucleotides: 6. This CDR3 has 15 amino acids. Germline V gives CDR1 SGHRS, CDR2 YFSETQ. The DNA of the CDR3 is TGCGCCAGCTCGGCCGGGACTAGCGGGGGAGAGACCCAGTACTTC. Translated, it gives CASSAGTSGGETQYF.

This sequence joins TRBV5-6 and TRBJ1-1; a weak D match, TRBD1 (5 bases). The CDR3 extends over 14 amino acids. Germline V lookup: CDR1 SGHDT, CDR2 YYEEEE. Trimming shortened V by 4 bases and J by 9 bases, and 19 bases separated the two germline ends. The CDR3 nucleotides read TGTGCCAGCAGCCCACCGACAGCCTTTGCCCAAGCTTTCTTT. Its protein is CASSPPTAFAQAFF. The full variable domain, rest sourced from reference TRBV5-6 and TRBJ1-1, is DAGVTQSPTHLIKTRGQQVTLRCSPKSGHDTVSWYQQALGQGPQFIFQYYEEEERQRGNFPDRFSGHQFPNYSSELNVNALLLGDSALYLCASSPPTAFAQAFFGQGTRLTVV.

The chain couples TRBV5-1 to TRBJ2-5; 7 positions agree with TRBD2. The J segment lost 2 bases and the V segment lost 2 bases, leaving 9 bases of the junction unmatched. Germline assignment: CDR1 SGHRS and CDR2 YFSETQ. The CDR3 has 16 amino acids. The CDR3 DNA sequence: TGCGCCAGCAGCTTAGGGCAACTAGCGAGTCAAGAGACCCAGTACTTC. Amino acids: CASSLGQLASQETQYF.

In this sample, this clonotype turned up many times. The genes are TRBV7-9 and TRBJ2-1; D possibly corresponds to TRBD2 (7 bases). CDR1 and CDR2 from the germline V gene are SEHNR and FQNEAQ (reference sequence). With 5 bases removed from V and 4 bases from J, the gap between germline ends came to 12 bases. The CDR3 runs 14 residues. This CDR3 is CASSKGGTYNEQFF. DNA for the CDR3: TGTGCCAGCAGCAAGGGGGGGACATACAATGAGCAGTTCTTC.

This clonotype occurred a few times. The V and J genes are TRBV4-1 and TRBJ1-2; a weak D match, TRBD1 (6 bases). The CDR3 has 14 amino acids. Germline CDR1 is MGHRA and CDR2 is YSYEKL. Trimming left V 2 bases short and J 4 bases short, with 11 bases between. The DNA of the CDR3 is TGCGCCAGCAGCCAACCGGGACAACTCTATGGCTACACCTTC. This gives the protein CASSQPGQLYGYTF.

V and J are TRBV15 and TRBJ2-1; D may be TRBD1 or TRBD2 (5 bases each). The V gene's germline CDR1 is LNHNV and CDR2 YYDKDF (reference sequence). Trimming cost V 2 bases and J 5 bases, with 13 bases left between them. The CDR3 consists of 15 residues. DNA for the CDR3: TGTGCCACCAGCAGATCCGGGGCTAGCAACAATGAGCAGTTCTTC. Amino acids: CATSRSGASNNEQFF.

The gene calls are TRBV5-1 and TRBJ2-2; D perhaps matches TRBD1 (5 bases). Germline V lookup: CDR1 SGHRS, CDR2 YFSETQ. Trimming pared 1 base from V and 4 bases from J, leaving 11 bases between. The CDR3 has 15 residues. DNA of the CDR3: TGCGCCAGCAGCTTGACGACAGAAATCACCGGGGAGCTGTTTTTT. It is translated as CASSLTTEITGELFF.

The chain joins TRBV27 to TRBJ2-1, with TRBD1 identical over 7 bases. Losses at the gene ends were 5 bases for V and 1 base for J; bases not matched to a gene: 8. This CDR3 region has 16 residues. Germline CDR1 is MNHEY and CDR2 is SMNVEV (reference sequence). CDR3 loop: CASSGYRGHSYNEQFF. The CDR3 bases are TGTGCCAGCAGTGGATACAGGGGTCATTCCTACAATGAGCAGTTCTTC.

The sample holds a few counts of this clonotype. J is TRBJ1-1 and V is TRBV12-3 or TRBV12-4, with TRBD1 as a possible D gene (5 bases). V shed 2 bases and J shed 1 base, with 11 bases lying between them. The CDR3 extends over 15 amino acids. The CDR3 loop reads CASSLWGRANTEAFF. CDR3 sequence (DNA): TGTGCCAGCAGTTTATGGGGGAGGGCGAACACTGAAGCTTTCTTT.

This sequence joins TRBV11-2 and TRBJ1-6; 9 bases are shared with TRBD1. The CDR3 has 15 amino acids. With V trimmed by 5 bases and J by 5 bases, 4 bases remained unmatched. The germline V gene has CDR1 SGHAT and CDR2 FQNNGV. The CDR3 sequence: CASSPQGAHNSPLHF. The CDR3 DNA is TGTGCCAGCAGCCCACAGGGGGCGCATAATTCACCCCTCCACTTT. Combining the CDR3 with reference TRBV11-2 and TRBJ1-6 gives the whole variable domain EAGVAQSPRYKIIEKRQSVAFWCNPISGHATLYWYQQILGQGPKLLIQFQNNGVVDDSQLPKDRFSAERLKGVDSTLKIQPAKLEDSAVYLCASSPQGAHNSPLHFGNGTRLTVT.

V is TRBV29-1 and J is TRBJ1-2; the match to TRBD1 covers 10 bases. The germline V gene encodes CDR1 SQVTM and CDR2 ANQGSEA. Losses at the gene ends were 4 bases for V and 4 bases for J; bases not matched to a gene: 6. The CDR3 extends over 14 amino acids. The DNA of the CDR3 is TGCAGCGTTGTGGACAGGGGGAGCTTCTATGGCTACACCTTC. This codes for CSVVDRGSFYGYTF.

The chain couples TRBV2 to TRBJ2-2; 7 bases are a match to TRBD1. Germline V CDR1 and CDR2: SNHLY, FYNNEI. V lost 6 bases and J lost 5; bases outside the gene matches: 6. The CDR3 loop spans 14 amino acids. CDR3 in amino acids: CASRITGETGELFF. The CDR3 nucleotides are TGTGCCAGCAGAATTACAGGGGAAACCGGGGAGCTGTTTTTT.

This clonotype was picked up many times. The chain joins TRBV7-7 to TRBJ2-2; no clear D. The CDR3 runs 13 residues. The V end was cut by 4 bases, the J end by 1 base, with 4 bases between. Germline assignment: CDR1 SSHAT and CDR2 FNYEAQ (reference sequence). The CDR3 sequence: CASSSGNTGELFF. The CDR3 DNA sequence: TGTGCCAGCAGCTCAGGGAACACCGGGGAGCTGTTTTTT. The variable domain in full, completed from reference TRBV7-7 and TRBJ2-2, reads GAGVSQSPRYKVTKRGQDVTLRCDPISSHATLYWYQQALGQGPEFLTYFNYEAQPDKSGLPSDRFSAERPEGSISTLTIQRTEQRDSAMYRCASSSGNTGELFFGEGSRLTVL.

This clonotype was detected ten times or more. The J gene is TRBJ2-5, the V gene TRBV6-1; D is perhaps TRBD2 (5 bases). With 6 bases removed from V and 0 bases from J, the gap between germline ends came to 8 bases. CDR1 is MNHNS and CDR2 is SASEGT in the germline V gene. CDR3 length: 13 residues. This chain's CDR3 is CASRADHQETQYF. Written as DNA, the CDR3 is TGTGCCAGCAGAGCGGACCACCAAGAGACCCAGTACTTC.

This clonotype was observed many times. V and J are TRBV29-1 and TRBJ1-1; 7 bases agree with TRBD1. Germline CDR1 and CDR2: SQVTM and ANQGSEA. CDR3 length: 13 amino acids. J lost 0 bases, V lost 4 bases, and 2 bases had no gene match. CDR3 in amino acids: CSVAGQMNTEAFF. DNA for the CDR3: TGCAGCGTTGCGGGACAGATGAACACTGAAGCTTTCTTT. Complete variable domain (other parts from reference TRBV29-1 and TRBJ1-1): SAVISQKPSRDICQRGTSLTIQCQVDSQVTMMFWYRQQPGQSLTLIATANQGSEATYESGFVIDKFPISRPNLTFSTLTVSNMSPEDSSIYLCSVAGQMNTEAFFGQGTRLTVV.